The rows below give T cell receptor beta chains drawn from one sample of a study of T cell responses to AZD1222 COVID-19 vaccine. Assay used: immunoSEQ multiplex PCR; TCRdb lists only in-frame clones, some missing. The sample records about 19,000 clones, roughly 79% being singletons. This material consisted of peripheral blood, taken 28 days after the second AZD1222 dose. These receptor sequences come from an adult who received the AZD1222 COVID-19 vaccine. The CDR3 runs from the conserved cysteine through the conserved F or W. The order of the fields is clone size, D gene, V gene, J gene, CDR3 protein, CDR3 DNA. A D gene is named only where the DNA matches it firmly. Clone sizes are given selectively: once, few, many, or a class where the clone is expanded.

size: NA; D: TRBD2; V: TRBV29-1; J: TRBJ2-3; CDR3: CSVEREGNTDTQYF; DNA: TGCAGCGTTGAAAGGGAGGGAAACACAGATACGCAGTATTTT
size: NA; D: TRBD1; V: TRBV5-1; J: TRBJ1-1; CDR3: CASTSGTGGSRAFF; DNA: TGCGCCAGCACCTCCGGGACAGGGGGCTCACGAGCTTTCTTT
size: NA; D: NA; V: TRBV25-1; J: TRBJ2-2; CDR3: CASSVLANTGELFF; DNA: TGTGCCAGCAGTGTTCTAGCGAACACCGGGGAGCTGTTTTTT
size: NA; D: NA; V: TRBV7-9; J: TRBJ2-7; CDR3: CASSLGADTYEQYF; DNA: TGTGCCAGCAGCTTAGGGGCAGATACCTACGAGCAGTACTTC
size: NA; D: NA; V: TRBV5-1; J: TRBJ2-2; CDR3: CASSFSGPTGELFF; DNA: TGCGCCAGCAGCTTCTCAGGTCCCACCGGGGAGCTGTTTTTT
size: NA; D: NA; V: TRBV2; J: TRBJ1-3; CDR3: CASSLLETIIGNTIYF; DNA: TGTGCCAGCAGCCTCCTTGAGACGATCATCGGAAACACCATATATTTT
size: NA; D: NA; V: TRBV5-1; J: TRBJ1-1; CDR3: CASSSGRLNTEAFF; DNA: TGCGCCAGCAGCTCGGGACGGTTGAACACTGAAGCTTTCTTT
size: few; D: NA; V: TRBV7-6; J: TRBJ1-6; CDR3: CASSLEQGARGSPLHF; DNA: TGTGCCAGCAGCTTAGAACAGGGTGCCAGGGGTTCACCCCTCCACTTT
size: NA; D: TRBD2; V: TRBV7-2; J: TRBJ2-5; CDR3: CASSSSVLAGSRRSAQYF; DNA: TGTGCCAGCAGCTCATCGGTACTAGCGGGGAGTAGAAGATCGGCCCAGTACTTC
size: NA; D: TRBD1; V: TRBV6-2/TRBV6-3; J: TRBJ1-5; CDR3: CASSSMGQYSNQPQHF; DNA: TGTGCCAGCAGTTCCATGGGACAGTATAGCAATCAGCCCCAGCATTTT
size: NA; D: NA; V: TRBV2; J: TRBJ1-5; CDR3: CASSDSVSQGGQPQHF; DNA: TGTGCCAGCAGTGATTCTGTTTCTCAAGGGGGTCAGCCCCAGCATTTT
size: NA; D: TRBD1; V: TRBV7-2; J: TRBJ2-2; CDR3: CASSLYRTGVTGELFF; DNA: TGTGCCAGCAGCTTATATCGGACAGGGGTTACCGGGGAGCTGTTTTTT
size: NA; D: TRBD2; V: TRBV5-1; J: TRBJ2-3; CDR3: CASSLGLAGGTDTQYF; DNA: TGCGCCAGCAGCTTGGGGCTAGCGGGGGGTACAGATACGCAGTATTTT
size: NA; D: NA; V: TRBV5-6; J: TRBJ1-1; CDR3: CASSPPGWMNTEAFF; DNA: TGTGCCAGCAGCCCACCTGGTTGGATGAACACTGAAGCTTTCTTT
size: NA; D: TRBD2; V: TRBV5-4; J: TRBJ2-7; CDR3: CASSLGLAGEEQYF; DNA: TGTGCCAGCAGCTTGGGGCTAGCGGGAGAAGAGCAGTACTTC
size: NA; D: TRBD1; V: TRBV9; J: TRBJ1-2; CDR3: CASSTDRGAYGYTF; DNA: TGTGCCAGCAGCACGGACAGGGGGGCCTATGGCTACACCTTC